These 26 T cell receptor beta chains came from one sample sequenced in a study of human T cells and chemical hapten exposure. TCRdb reanalysed the RACE reads using MiXCR and keeps one entry per CDR3 protein. The sample lists approximately 110,000 distinct CDR3 sequences; 9.5% to 12% were seen once. Time point defined: patch test 1, 2 weeks after DPC sensitization. The treatment is: therapeutic diphenylcyclopropenone sensitization with weekly scalp DPC. The source material was whole blood, sampled in connection with sensitization to the hapten diphenylcyclopropenone (DPC). The source of these receptors is a woman aged 40 to 50 with alopecia areata. Some clones in this sample may be carry-over from other donors' samples.

This clonotype appeared a few times. CDR3 sequence reads: CASSDRHGSNQPQHF. CDR3 in DNA: TGTGCCAGTAGTGACCGACATGGGAGCAATCAGCCCCAGCATTTT. The rearrangement uses TRBV19 and TRBJ1-5; no reliable D call. CDR1 and CDR2 (germline): LNHDA, SQIVND (reference sequence). CDR3 length: 15 residues. Trimming shortened V by 5 bases and J by 1 base, and 12 bases separated the two germline ends.

This chain connects TRBV29-1 to TRBJ2-5; tentatively, D is TRBD1 (6 bases). Germline V gene lookup returns CDR1 SQVTM and CDR2 ANQGSEA. The V end was cut by 5 bases, the J end by 3 bases, with 7 bases between. This CDR3 spans 11 amino acids. The CDR3 region has the DNA TGCAGCGTTCGGACAGAAGAGACCCAGTACTTC. This translates into CSVRTEETQYF.

This clonotype was found many times. This rearrangement joins TRBV12-3 or TRBV12-4 to TRBJ2-7; 8 nucleotides line up with TRBD2. The ends lost 3 bases at V and 6 bases at J; junction bases unmatched: 13. The CDR3 extends over 16 amino acids. The CDR3 spells CASSFPQSAGEFEQYF. Written as DNA, the CDR3 is TGTGCCAGCAGTTTCCCCCAGTCAGCGGGAGAGTTCGAGCAGTACTTC.

In its sample, this clonotype was seen once. The V and J genes are TRBV7-9 and TRBJ1-1; no clear D gene. CDR1 SEHNR and CDR2 FQNEAQ come from the germline V gene (reference sequence). V lost 4 bases, J lost 6 bases, and 9 bases lay in between. The CDR3 totals 12 residues. CDR3 amino acids: CASSSGIPEAFF. The CDR3 nucleotides are TGTGCCAGCAGCTCCGGGATCCCTGAAGCTTTCTTT.

This clonotype has ten or more counts. The chain recombines TRBV27 with TRBJ2-4, with 12 positions matching TRBD2. J gave up 0 bases and V 6 bases, and 6 bases lay outside the gene matches. The CDR3 sequence is 17 residues long. CDR1 and CDR2 (germline): MNHEY, SMNVEV (reference sequence). CDR3 sequence: CASSPRTSGVAKNIQYF. CDR3 sequence (DNA): TGTGCCAGCAGCCCCAGGACTAGCGGGGTAGCCAAAAACATTCAGTACTTC.

This clonotype was picked up many times. The V and J genes are TRBV11-1 and TRBJ2-5; D uncertain. V was shortened by 5 bases and J by 4 bases, with 5 bases between the two germline ends. The CDR3 has 11 amino acids. Germline loops: CDR1 SGHAT, CDR2 FQDESV (reference sequence). CDR3 DNA: TGTGCCAGCAGCCAAGTAGAGACCCAGTACTTC. The encoded protein is CASSQVETQYF.

There are many counts of this clonotype. The rearrangement uses TRBV14 and TRBJ1-1; TRBD1 might be the D (6 bases). Germline CDR1 SGHDN, CDR2 FVKESK. There are 13 residues in the CDR3. Trimming cost V 1 base and J 8 bases, with 11 bases left between them. The CDR3 DNA reads as TGTGCCAGCAGCCAAGGTCTGCAGGGGGAAGCTTTCTTT. As protein: CASSQGLQGEAFF.

On this clonotype itself: A read error is likely, as this CDR3 ends without the conserved phenylalanine or tryptophan. The V call is TRBV9, the J call TRBJ2-2; 8 nucleotides match TRBD1. The CDR3 length is 14 residues. Germline loops: CDR1 SGDLS, CDR2 YYNGEE. The CDR3 coding sequence is TGTGCCAGCCGTCGGACAGGGAACTCCGGGGAGCTGTTTTTA. Its protein is CASRRTGNSGELFL.

This clonotype showed up many times. The chain has TRBV20-1 and TRBJ1-1; D may be TRBD1 (5 bases). Germline V gives CDR1 DFQATT, CDR2 SNEGSKA (reference sequence). This CDR3 is 12 amino acids long. Trimming removed 5 bases from V and 8 bases from J, with 15 bases in between. DNA of the CDR3: TGCAGTGCTCGGGACGGACGACCGGAAGCTTTCTTT. It specifies CSARDGRPEAFF.

This clonotype appeared a single time. Its ends do not fully match the called genes, so a read error is possible. V usage is TRBV11-3 and J usage is TRBJ2-2, with D unresolved. The CDR3 is 13 residues long. Germline values: CDR1 SGHNT, CDR2 YENEEA. In DNA, the CDR3 is TGTGTCAGCAGTCGGGTGAACACCGGGGAGCTGTTTTTT. Encoded protein: CVSSRVNTGELFF. The entire variable domain, with the rest obtained from reference TRBV11-3 and TRBJ2-2, is as follows: EAGVVQSPRYKIIEKKQPVAFWCNPISGHNTLYWYLQNLGQGPELLIRYENEEAVDDSQLPKDRFSAERLKGVDSTLKIQPAELGDSAVYLCVSSRVNTGELFFGEGSRLTVL.

The rearrangement links TRBV4-3 to TRBJ2-2, with D possibly TRBD2 on 5 matching bases. CDR3 length equals 17 residues. V was clipped by 0 bases and J by 0 bases, with 11 bases between them. From germline, CDR1 is LGHNA and CDR2 YSLEER. The CDR3 nucleotides read TGCGCCAGCAGCCAAGAAGGAGGACCATCGAACACCGGGGAGCTGTTTTTT. Its protein is CASSQEGGPSNTGELFF.

Comment on this clonotype: With a much larger clone just one base away, this may be a read error. The chain employs TRBV6-5 and TRBJ1-2, with no clear D. CDR1 and CDR2 (germline): MNHEY, SVGAGI. V was shortened by 11 bases and J by 4 bases, with 17 bases between the two germline ends. There are 13 residues in the CDR3. CDR3 sequence: CAGRRAGIYGYTF. Here the CDR3 DNA reads TGTGCCGGCCGAAGGGCGGGGATCTATGGCTACACCTTC.

Only a few counts were recorded for this clonotype. The gene calls are TRBV7-2 and TRBJ2-7; TRBD2 might be the D (5 bases). Trimming cost V 4 bases and J 2 bases, with 9 bases left between them. Per germline, CDR1 SGHTA and CDR2 FQGNSA. CDR3 length: 13 residues. CDR3 residues: CASSSVSAYEQYF. CDR3 bases: TGTGCCAGCAGCTCCGTTAGCGCCTACGAGCAGTACTTC.

This clonotype was counted many times. V usage is TRBV29-1 and J usage is TRBJ1-1; D is perhaps TRBD1 (5 bases). V lost 2 bases, J lost 10 bases, and 11 bases lay in between. The germline V gene encodes CDR1 SQVTM and CDR2 ANQGSEA. This CDR3 contains 11 residues. The CDR3 DNA is TGCAGCGTTGAATGGGGGAACGGAGCTTTCTTT. Translated, it gives CSVEWGNGAFF.

This clonotype occurred a few times. The rearrangement uses TRBV28 and TRBJ1-1; 10 bases align to TRBD1. The CDR3 is 14 residues long. Germline V gene data show CDR1 as MDHEN and CDR2 as SYDVKM. J gave up 6 bases and V 10 bases, and 11 bases lay outside the gene matches. This chain's CDR3 is CATTGGPLGAEAFF. The DNA for the CDR3 is TGTGCCACGACAGGGGGCCCCTTAGGCGCTGAAGCTTTCTTT.

This chain links TRBV6-2 or TRBV6-3 with TRBJ2-7; 7 positions match TRBD1. Trimming removed 4 bases from V and 0 bases from J; junction bases left unmatched: 0. The germline V gene encodes CDR1 MNHEY and CDR2 SVGEGT. This CDR3 is built from 13 residues. CDR3 nucleotide sequence: TGTGCCAGCAGTTGGGACAGCTCCTACGAGCAGTACTTC. Its translation is CASSWDSSYEQYF.

The sample holds a few counts of this clonotype. The chain joins TRBV18 to TRBJ2-7; TRBD1 matches 7 bases. V lost 4 bases and J lost 7; bases outside the gene matches: 7. The CDR3 totals 13 residues. Germline lookup yields CDR1 KGHSH and CDR2 LQKENI. The CDR3 spells CASSRDSLGEQYF. CDR3 coding DNA: TGTGCCAGCTCACGGGACAGTCTCGGAGAGCAGTACTTC.

This clonotype was counted at least ten times. The chain joins TRBV20-1 to TRBJ1-4, with unresolved D. Germline V lookup: CDR1 DFQATT, CDR2 SNEGSKA (reference sequence). Deletions cut 6 bases from V and 0 bases from J, with 8 bases between. The CDR3 is made up of 13 amino acids. CDR3 protein: CSALWATNEKLFF. CDR3 bases: TGCAGTGCCCTTTGGGCAACTAATGAAAAACTGTTTTTT.

The chain joins TRBV25-1 to TRBJ2-7; 11 nucleotides agree with TRBD1. V was pared by 6 bases and J by 7 bases, with 8 bases of the junction left unmatched. The CDR3 loop spans 14 amino acids. Germline V gene data show CDR1 as MGHDK and CDR2 as SYGVNS. The CDR3 nucleotides read TGTGCCAGCAGGAGTGGACAGGGGGCAGGGGAGCAGTACTTC. Its protein is CASRSGQGAGEQYF.

This chain connects TRBV5-6 to TRBJ1-1; D gene unclear. Germline-derived CDR1 and CDR2 are SGHDT and YYEEEE. The CDR3 has 12 amino acids. V was trimmed by 3 bases and J by 7 bases, leaving 10 bases between them. CDR3 DNA: TGTGCCAGCAGCTATAGGCCTCTTGAAGCTTTCTTT. Translation: CASSYRPLEAFF.

The CDR3 is CASSLGGLISYEQYF. CDR3 nucleotide sequence: TGTGCCAGCAGCTTGGGGGGTCTGATCTCCTACGAGCAGTACTTC. The chain joins TRBV12-3 or TRBV12-4 to TRBJ2-7; the D gene is possibly TRBD2 (6 bases). V was trimmed by 6 bases and J by 0 bases, leaving 15 bases between them. The CDR3 totals 15 residues.

In its sample, this clonotype was seen a few times. At one boundary the junction diverges from the germline segment, which might be a read error. The chain recombines TRBV7-9 with TRBJ2-7; D gene uncertain. CDR1 is SEHNR, CDR2 FQNEAQ, per germline (reference sequence). The CDR3 loop spans 13 amino acids. The CDR3 protein is CASSSSVSYGQYF. CDR3 in DNA: TGTGCCAGCAGCTCATCGGTATCCTACGGGCAGTACTTC.

This clonotype was seen a few times. CDR3 sequence (DNA): TGCAGTGCTTACGGGACACCCCTCCACTTT. Its translation: CSAYGTPLHF. V usage is TRBV20-1 and J usage is TRBJ1-6; D unresolved. The germline V gene has CDR1 DFQATT and CDR2 SNEGSKA (reference sequence). The CDR3 is made up of 10 amino acids. V was clipped by 5 bases and J by 11 bases, with 7 bases between them.

The chain carries TRBV28 and TRBJ1-1; TRBD1 might be the D (5 bases). There are 15 residues in the CDR3. V dropped 8 bases and J dropped 6 bases, with 22 bases sitting between them. Germline-derived CDR1 and CDR2 are MDHEN and SYDVKM. CDR3 residues: CASSPLWSGGPEAFF. The CDR3 DNA sequence: TGTGCCAGCTCTCCCCTATGGTCTGGGGGTCCTGAAGCTTTCTTT.

This chain connects TRBV9 to TRBJ2-7; no firm D call. Trimming cost V 0 bases and J 1 base, with 5 bases left between them. This CDR3 contains 13 residues. Germline CDR1 SGDLS, CDR2 YYNGEE. Here the CDR3 reads CASSVDGSYEQYF. CDR3 in DNA: TGTGCCAGCAGCGTAGACGGGTCCTACGAGCAGTACTTC.

This clonotype occurred many times. V usage is TRBV10-3 and J usage is TRBJ2-6; D possibly matches TRBD1 or TRBD2 (5 bases each). The length of the CDR3 is 19 residues. The germline CDR1 and CDR2 sequences are ENHRY and SYGVKD. With 2 bases removed from V and 0 bases from J, the gap between germline ends came to 17 bases. CDR3: CAISEGIGTASSGANVLTF. In nucleotides, the CDR3 is TGTGCCATCAGTGAGGGCATCGGGACGGCCAGCTCTGGGGCCAACGTCCTGACTTTC.